A selection of T cell receptor beta chains follows, all from one sample in a study of control samples from healthy donors and cancer patients. TCRdb's copy holds only in-frame clones and misses some; the assay was immunoSEQ multiplex PCR. The sample has 210,000 or so clones; roughly nine tenths are singletons. The sequenced sample consisted of blood. The receptor set was obtained from a man aged 25-45 years in good health. Each CDR3 is given with its conserved first and last residue. The order of the fields is V gene, D gene, J gene, clone size, CDR3 protein, CDR3 DNA. A D gene is named only where the DNA matches it firmly. A clone size is listed for some rows: how often the clone was seen (once, few, many), or a class if it is expanded.

TRBV10-3	.	TRBJ2-4	.	CAISESELAKNIQYF	TGTGCCATCAGTGAGTCGGAGTTAGCCAAAAACATTCAGTACTTC
TRBV6-5	TRBD1	TRBJ1-2	.	CASRAGGNYGYTF	TGTGCCAGCAGGGCAGGGGGCAACTATGGCTACACCTTC
TRBV30	TRBD2	TRBJ2-1	.	CAWSNGVAGGPCRLDEQFF	TGTGCCTGGAGTAACGGTGTAGCGGGGGGGCCCTGCCGACTCGATGAGCAGTTCTTC
TRBV5-1	.	TRBJ1-2	.	CASSLEVGTSYGYTF	TGCGCCAGCAGCCTGGAAGTGGGGACCAGCTATGGCTACACCTTC
TRBV6-6	TRBD2	TRBJ2-3	.	CASSRYGTSGVTDTQYF	TGTGCCAGCAGTAGATACGGGACTAGCGGGGTGACAGATACGCAGTATTTT
TRBV2	TRBD1	TRBJ1-6	few	CASSGGQHNSPLHF	TGTGCCAGCAGTGGGGGACAGCATAATTCACCCCTCCACTTT
TRBV20-1	.	TRBJ1-1	.	CSASYREGDTEAFF	TGCAGTGCTAGTTACAGGGAGGGTGACACTGAAGCTTTCTTT
TRBV5-5	.	TRBJ1-1	.	CASSLMGTAQNTEAFF	TGTGCCAGCAGCTTGATGGGAACAGCCCAAAACACTGAAGCTTTCTTT
TRBV11-2	.	TRBJ1-6	.	CASSRDLKNSPLHF	TGTGCCAGCAGCCGTGACCTAAAAAATTCACCCCTCCACTTT
TRBV5-1	.	TRBJ1-1	.	CASSFAENTEAFF	TGCGCCAGCAGCTTCGCGGAGAACACTGAAGCTTTCTTT
TRBV7-9	.	TRBJ1-2	.	CASSSQVLAGGYTF	TGTGCCAGCAGTTCTCAGGTTTTGGCGGGTGGCTACACCTTC
TRBV7-9	TRBD1	TRBJ1-2	.	CASSETGAYYGYTF	TGTGCCAGCAGCGAAACAGGGGCATACTATGGCTACACCTTC
TRBV18	.	TRBJ1-5	once	CASSLQGLASNQPQHF	TGTGCCAGCTCATTACAGGGCTTGGCTAGCAATCAGCCCCAGCATTTT
TRBV24-1	.	TRBJ1-2	.	CATSDPSGLYGYTF	TGTGCCACCAGTGATCCATCAGGTTTATATGGCTACACCTTC
TRBV2	TRBD1	TRBJ2-7	.	CASSGQGAVEQYF	TGTGCCAGCAGTGGACAGGGGGCTGTCGAGCAGTACTTC
TRBV29-1	.	TRBJ2-7	.	CSVVAGLYEQYF	TGCAGCGTGGTGGCGGGACTCTACGAGCAGTACTTC
TRBV3-1/TRBV3-2	.	TRBJ2-1	.	CASSLRGGASQNEQFF	TGTGCCAGCAGCCTACGTGGGGGGGCCTCTCAAAATGAGCAGTTCTTC